The T cell receptor (beta chain) described here comes from a study of T cell repertoires in cytomegalovirus infection. The junction had 11 bases not matched to a gene; V was cut back by 5 bases and J by 4 bases. This CDR3 region has 16 residues. One entry per CDR3 protein results from TCRdb running MiXCR on the reads. The data contain 200,000 to 250,000 distinct CDR3 sequences, approximately 22% of them singletons. The sequence came from a human donor in good health (CMV status not recorded). Some clones in this sample may be carry-over from other donors' samples. V gene TRBV12-3 or TRBV12-4 combines with J gene TRBJ1-1; TRBD1 aligns across 9 bases. The sample was CD8+ T cells from PBMCs. CDR3 sequence (DNA): TGTGCCAGCAGTACCTCCGGGACAGGGTCGGGCACTGAAGCTTTCTTT. As protein: CASSTSGTGSGTEAFF.